This passage covers 10 T cell receptor beta chains from one sample sequenced in a study of blood T cell repertoires in COVID-19. Using immunoSEQ multiplex PCR, the repertoire was profiled, and TCRdb retains in-frame clones only, with some absent. There are about 170,000 clones in the sample; more than 75% occur only once, and about 5% lies in the top ten. Sequencing was carried out using peripheral blood. These receptors all come from a man between 18 and 29 years old with COVID-19, enrolled during active disease.

The rearrangement links TRBV7-9 to TRBJ2-2; 9 bases are a match to TRBD1. CDR3 length: 15 amino acids. Germline V lookup: CDR1 SEHNR, CDR2 FQNEAQ (reference sequence). Trimming cost V 5 bases and J 8 bases; bases outside gene matches: 9. Here the CDR3 reads CASSPGTGYPGELFF. The CDR3 nucleotides read TGTGCCAGCAGCCCCGGGACAGGGTATCCGGGGGAGCTGTTTTTT.

In the case of this clone: The sample has other DNA sequences that encode this CDR3 too. V gene TRBV6-2 or TRBV6-3 combines with J gene TRBJ1-5, with 11 positions matching TRBD1. From germline, CDR1 is MNHEY and CDR2 SVGEGT. The J segment lost 7 bases and the V segment lost 9 bases, leaving 11 bases of the junction unmatched. The CDR3 length is 15 residues. The CDR3 loop is CASSTGTGGRQPQHF. The CDR3 DNA reads TGTGCCAGTAGTACCGGGACAGGGGGTAGACAGCCCCAGCATTTT.

The chain combines TRBV11-3 with TRBJ2-1; 8 positions match TRBD2. Germline CDR1 and CDR2: SGHNT and YENEEA. The ends lost 4 bases at V and 8 bases at J; junction bases unmatched: 13. CDR3 size: 16 residues. The CDR3 protein is CASSSLGLADSDEQFF. The CDR3, as DNA: TGTGCCAGCAGCTCCCTCGGACTAGCCGACAGCGATGAGCAGTTCTTC.

The gene calls are TRBV6-1 and TRBJ1-6, with D possibly TRBD1 on 5 matching bases. V was clipped by 1 base and J by 14 bases, with 15 bases between them. The V gene's germline CDR1 is MNHNS and CDR2 SASEGT. The CDR3 sequence is 14 residues long. CDR3: CASSEVDTPRALHF. CDR3 in DNA: TGTGCCAGCAGTGAAGTGGACACCCCGAGAGCCCTCCACTTT.

This clone was observed once. The chain has TRBV18 and TRBJ2-1; 9 nucleotides line up with TRBD1. CDR1 and CDR2 (germline): KGHSH, LQKENI. There are 16 residues in the CDR3. V gave up 3 bases and J gave up 4 bases; unmatched junction bases: 7. CDR3 protein: CASSPPQGALYNEQFF. As DNA, the CDR3 is TGTGCCAGCTCACCCCCACAGGGGGCGTTGTACAATGAGCAGTTCTTC.

This sequence joins TRBV28 and TRBJ1-6; no definite D call. This CDR3 is built from 15 residues. The V gene lost 2 bases and the J gene lost 8 bases, with 13 bases spanning the gap. CDR1 is MDHEN and CDR2 is SYDVKM in the germline V gene. CDR3 region: CASSLTPQAHSPLHF. The CDR3 DNA follows: TGTGCCAGCAGTTTAACCCCCCAGGCACATTCACCCCTCCACTTT.

This clone has only one observation. The V gene is TRBV13, the J gene TRBJ1-1; 7 positions match TRBD1. Trimming cost V 4 bases and J 2 bases; bases outside gene matches: 4. CDR3 size: 14 residues. Germline V lookup: CDR1 PRHDT, CDR2 FYEKMQ (reference sequence). This chain's CDR3 is CASSSRDSNTEAFF. The CDR3 DNA is TGTGCCAGCAGCTCCCGGGACAGCAACACTGAAGCTTTCTTT. The full variable domain, rest sourced from reference TRBV13 and TRBJ1-1, is AAGVIQSPRHLIKEKRETATLKCYPIPRHDTVYWYQQGPGQDPQFLISFYEKMQSDKGSIPDRFSAQQFSDYHSELNMSSLELGDSALYFCASSSRDSNTEAFFGQGTRLTVV.

The chain couples TRBV7-2 to TRBJ1-2; 10 bases line up with TRBD1. V trimming: 3 bases; J trimming: 7 bases; junction bases outside the gene matches: 5. Germline values: CDR1 SGHTA, CDR2 FQGNSA. The CDR3 has 14 residues. CDR3 nucleotides: TGTGCCAGCAGCTTCGCCGGGACAGGGGTTGGCTACACCTTC. Its protein product is CASSFAGTGVGYTF.

The rearrangement uses TRBV4-1 and TRBJ1-1; D gene ambiguous. Trimming removed 1 base at V and 5 bases at J, with 14 bases between. This CDR3 is built from 15 residues. Per the germline V gene, CDR1 is MGHRA and CDR2 is YSYEKL. CDR3 sequence (DNA): TGCGCCAGCAGCCAAGTTAATGGTGGGAGGACTGAAGCTTTCTTT. Translation gives CASSQVNGGRTEAFF.

This chain uses TRBV29-1 with TRBJ1-2; D possibly corresponds to TRBD1 (5 bases). Trimming stripped 0 bases from V and 9 bases from J, with 17 bases between. The CDR3 sequence is 14 residues long. Germline V gives CDR1 SQVTM, CDR2 ANQGSEA. For the CDR3, the DNA is TGCAGCGTTGAAGATTTGGGAAAGGGGCTGAGCTACACCTTC. Its translation: CSVEDLGKGLSYTF.